This TCR beta chain originates from a study of T cell changes during pregnancy in multiple sclerosis. This table comes from immunoSEQ multiplex PCR, and its TCRdb copy is limited to in-frame clones, with some not included. The profile shows approximately 92,000 clones, around 94% of them singletons. V lost 2 bases to trimming and J lost 12 bases, with 5 bases between them. This CDR3 spans 9 amino acids. Germline lookup yields CDR1 SQVTM and CDR2 ANQGSEA. The V gene is TRBV29-1, the J gene TRBJ2-1; the D is unclear. Here the sequenced sample was peripheral blood, taken in the first trimester of pregnancy. This receptor was taken from a female donor with multiple sclerosis, enrolled in a pregnancy study. The chain's CDR3 is CSVEPGQFF. The DNA of the CDR3 is TGCAGCGTTGAACCGGGGCAGTTCTTC.